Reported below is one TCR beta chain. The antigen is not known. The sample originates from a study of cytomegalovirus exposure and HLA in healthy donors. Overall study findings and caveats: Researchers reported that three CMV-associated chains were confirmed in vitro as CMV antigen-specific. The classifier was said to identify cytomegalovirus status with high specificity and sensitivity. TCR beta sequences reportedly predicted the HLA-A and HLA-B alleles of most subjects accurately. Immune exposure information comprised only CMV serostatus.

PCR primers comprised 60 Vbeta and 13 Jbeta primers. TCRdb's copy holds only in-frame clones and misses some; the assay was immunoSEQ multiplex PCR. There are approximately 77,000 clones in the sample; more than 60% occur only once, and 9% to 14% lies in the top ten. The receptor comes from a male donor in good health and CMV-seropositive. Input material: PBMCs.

The CDR3 coding sequence is TGTGCCAGCAGTGCACTGACGAACACCGGGGAGCTGTTTTTT. Translation: CASSALTNTGELFF. The V and J genes are TRBV6-1 and TRBJ2-2; D not resolved. The CDR3 has 14 residues. Per the germline V gene, CDR1 is MNHNS and CDR2 is SASEGT. The V end was cut by 4 bases, the J end by 0 bases, with 6 bases between.